A single sample gave rise to the 6 T cell receptor beta chains below, sequenced in a study of blood T cell repertoires in COVID-19. The table came from immunoSEQ multiplex PCR; TCRdb's copy has only in-frame clones and leaves some out. This sample has under 100,000 clones, with around 81% found just once. Input material: peripheral blood. The receptors derive from a man aged 50 to 59 with acute or convalescent COVID-19.

The chain couples TRBV28 to TRBJ2-7; 8 bases are shared with TRBD1. The V gene end was trimmed by 6 bases and the J gene end by 2 bases; junction bases not matched to a gene: 9. The CDR3 length is 15 residues. Germline CDR1 is MDHEN and CDR2 is SYDVKM. The CDR3 loop reads CASSLPGQGTYEQYF. The CDR3 DNA sequence: TGTGCCAGCAGCCTCCCCGGACAGGGAACCTACGAGCAGTACTTC.

The rearrangement joins TRBV19 to TRBJ1-6, with 9 bases matching TRBD1. The junction had 6 bases not matched to a gene; V was cut back by 8 bases and J by 7 bases. The CDR3 spans 14 residues. From germline, CDR1 is LNHDA and CDR2 SQIVND (reference sequence). CDR3 amino acids: CASQQGAWNSPLHF. The CDR3 coding sequence is TGTGCCAGTCAACAGGGGGCGTGGAATTCACCCCTCCACTTT.

The J gene is TRBJ2-2, the V gene TRBV2; no clear D gene. The V gene's germline CDR1 is SNHLY and CDR2 FYNNEI. The CDR3 is 11 residues long. V lost 4 bases and J lost 7, with 4 bases in between. In DNA, the CDR3 is TGTGCCAGCAGTGTCGTCGGGGAGCTGTTTTTT. This encodes CASSVVGELFF.

This clone appeared a single time. The V and J genes are TRBV4-2 and TRBJ1-4; 7 bases map to TRBD1. Unmatched junction bases numbered 11, after V lost 4 bases and J lost 0 bases. Germline V gene lookup returns CDR1 LGHNA and CDR2 YNFKEQ. The CDR3 contains 18 residues. DNA of the CDR3: TGTGCCAGCAGCCCTGGGACAGCCCCTTTCGCAACTAATGAAAAACTGTTTTTT. Translation: CASSPGTAPFATNEKLFF.

This rearrangement joins TRBV27 to TRBJ2-7, with TRBD1 matching over 9 bases. Trimming cost V 5 bases and J 1 base; bases outside gene matches: 12. This CDR3 has 17 amino acids. Germline loops: CDR1 MNHEY, CDR2 SMNVEV (reference sequence). The CDR3 reads CASSGGTGRSGSYEQYF. The CDR3 nucleotides are TGTGCCAGCAGTGGAGGGACAGGGAGGTCGGGGTCCTACGAGCAGTACTTC.

The chain links TRBV7-2 to TRBJ2-5, with 9 nucleotides matching TRBD2. Germline trimming cut 5 bases from V and 7 bases from J; bases unmatched to any gene: 17. The CDR3 has 17 residues. Germline-derived CDR1 and CDR2 are SGHTA and FQGNSA. This CDR3 is CASSPQVIAGESGTQYF. The CDR3 DNA sequence: TGTGCCAGCAGCCCTCAGGTGATAGCGGGAGAATCGGGGACCCAGTACTTC.